Listed below are T cell receptor beta chains from one sample, sequenced in a study of blood T cell repertoires in COVID-19. Profiled with immunoSEQ multiplex PCR; TCRdb holds only in-frame clones, not every one. The data hold about 76,000 clones, with about 90% observed a single time. The sequenced sample was peripheral blood. The receptors originated from a man in his forties or fifties with active COVID-19. CDR3s include the opening cysteine and the closing phenylalanine or tryptophan. Fields, in order: V gene, D gene, J gene, CDR3 length, clone size, CDR3 DNA, CDR3 protein. A D gene is named only where the DNA matches it firmly. Some rows have no size entry. The others give once, few or many, or a class for an expanded clone.

v_call: TRBV28; d_call: TRBD2; j_call: TRBJ2-5; cdr3_length: 16; clone_size: .; cdr3_nt: TGTGCCAGCACCCCATGGGGGGGAACGTATCAAGAGACCCAGTACTTC; cdr3_aa: CASTPWGGTYQETQYF
v_call: TRBV6-6; d_call: .; j_call: TRBJ1-5; cdr3_length: 14; clone_size: .; cdr3_nt: TGTGCCAGCACCCAGGGGATTAGCAATCAGCCCCAGCATTTT; cdr3_aa: CASTQGISNQPQHF
v_call: TRBV28; d_call: TRBD1; j_call: TRBJ2-7; cdr3_length: 14; clone_size: .; cdr3_nt: TGTGCCAGCAGTTTCGGACAGGCTACCTACGAGCAGTACTTC; cdr3_aa: CASSFGQATYEQYF
v_call: TRBV2; d_call: TRBD1; j_call: TRBJ1-1; cdr3_length: 13; clone_size: .; cdr3_nt: TGTGCCAGCATTGGGACAGTCAACACTGAAGCTTTCTTT; cdr3_aa: CASIGTVNTEAFF
v_call: TRBV9; d_call: TRBD2; j_call: TRBJ2-1; cdr3_length: 13; clone_size: .; cdr3_nt: TGTGCCAGCAGCTTTAGCGGGGTCAATGAGCAGTTCTTC; cdr3_aa: CASSFSGVNEQFF
v_call: TRBV4-3; d_call: .; j_call: TRBJ2-2; cdr3_length: 13; clone_size: .; cdr3_nt: TGCGCCAGCAGCCAAGGGGGAGTCGGGGAGCTGTTTTTT; cdr3_aa: CASSQGGVGELFF
v_call: TRBV5-1; d_call: .; j_call: TRBJ1-1; cdr3_length: 16; clone_size: once; cdr3_nt: TGCGCCAGCAGCTTAAACCCCAGGGACATGAACACTGAAGCTTTCTTT; cdr3_aa: CASSLNPRDMNTEAFF
v_call: TRBV4-3; d_call: TRBD1; j_call: TRBJ1-1; cdr3_length: 13; clone_size: .; cdr3_nt: TGCGCCAGCAGCCGGACAGGCGGGACTGAAGCTTTCTTT; cdr3_aa: CASSRTGGTEAFF
v_call: TRBV5-5; d_call: TRBD1; j_call: TRBJ1-5; cdr3_length: 16; clone_size: .; cdr3_nt: TGTGCCAGCAGCTTGGTCGGACAGGGGATCAATCAGCCCCAGCATTTT; cdr3_aa: CASSLVGQGINQPQHF
v_call: TRBV29-1; d_call: TRBD2; j_call: TRBJ2-1; cdr3_length: 13; clone_size: .; cdr3_nt: TGCAGCGTTGAAGGGGCGGGAGGCAATGAGCAGTTCTTC; cdr3_aa: CSVEGAGGNEQFF
v_call: TRBV28; d_call: .; j_call: TRBJ1-4; cdr3_length: 15; clone_size: .; cdr3_nt: TGTGCCAGCAGACGAGGAGGCAGCTATAATGAAAAACTGTTTTTT; cdr3_aa: CASRRGGSYNEKLFF
v_call: TRBV6-5; d_call: .; j_call: TRBJ2-1; cdr3_length: 15; clone_size: .; cdr3_nt: TGTGCCAGCAGTTACCGGGACTTGAGGTACAATGAGCAGTTCTTC; cdr3_aa: CASSYRDLRYNEQFF
v_call: TRBV15; d_call: .; j_call: TRBJ2-2; cdr3_length: 16; clone_size: .; cdr3_nt: TGTGCCACCAGCGGTAGTCGACAAAGTGGCACCGGGGAGCTGTTTTTT; cdr3_aa: CATSGSRQSGTGELFF
v_call: TRBV9; d_call: .; j_call: TRBJ2-1; cdr3_length: 16; clone_size: .; cdr3_nt: TGTGCCAGCAGCCCGACCGGACAGCCTGCACTTGGAGAGCAGTTCTTC; cdr3_aa: CASSPTGQPALGEQFF
v_call: TRBV7-9; d_call: .; j_call: TRBJ2-1; cdr3_length: 14; clone_size: .; cdr3_nt: TGTGCCAGCAGCGGAACCCAGGGGTACAATGAGCAGTTCTTC; cdr3_aa: CASSGTQGYNEQFF
v_call: TRBV7-2; d_call: .; j_call: TRBJ2-3; cdr3_length: 14; clone_size: few; cdr3_nt: TGTGCCAGCAGCCTAACTGGAGTAAGGGATACGCAGTATTTT; cdr3_aa: CASSLTGVRDTQYF
v_call: TRBV6-5; d_call: .; j_call: TRBJ1-5; cdr3_length: 14; clone_size: .; cdr3_nt: TGTGCCAGCACAGAGCCGGGGAGCAATCAGCCCCAGCATTTT; cdr3_aa: CASTEPGSNQPQHF
v_call: TRBV7-3; d_call: .; j_call: TRBJ1-5; cdr3_length: 15; clone_size: .; cdr3_nt: TGTGCCAGCAGCACTAAACAAGATAGCAATCAGCCCCAGCATTTT; cdr3_aa: CASSTKQDSNQPQHF
v_call: TRBV7-9; d_call: .; j_call: TRBJ1-6; cdr3_length: 14; clone_size: many; cdr3_nt: TGTGCCAGCAGGTTGGACGGGGAAAATTCACCCCTCCACTTT; cdr3_aa: CASRLDGENSPLHF
v_call: TRBV6-1; d_call: .; j_call: TRBJ2-6; cdr3_length: 15; clone_size: .; cdr3_nt: TGTGCCAGCAGTGAAGAGGGAGCTGGGGCCAACGTCCTGACTTTC; cdr3_aa: CASSEEGAGANVLTF
v_call: TRBV10-3; d_call: TRBD1; j_call: TRBJ1-5; cdr3_length: 15; clone_size: .; cdr3_nt: TGTGCCATCAGTGAGGCCGACAGGGGCAATCAGCCCCAGCATTTT; cdr3_aa: CAISEADRGNQPQHF
v_call: TRBV5-6; d_call: .; j_call: TRBJ2-3; cdr3_length: 16; clone_size: once; cdr3_nt: TGTGCCAGCAGCTACCAGGGGCAGGTAGACACAGATACGCAGTATTTT; cdr3_aa: CASSYQGQVDTDTQYF
v_call: TRBV2; d_call: .; j_call: TRBJ1-4; cdr3_length: 15; clone_size: .; cdr3_nt: TGTGCCAGCAGGAGCACCGGGACTCCTAATGAAAAACTGTTTTTT; cdr3_aa: CASRSTGTPNEKLFF
v_call: TRBV28; d_call: .; j_call: TRBJ2-7; cdr3_length: 13; clone_size: .; cdr3_nt: TGTGCCAGCAGTCATTCCCCTACTAACGAGCAGTACTTC; cdr3_aa: CASSHSPTNEQYF
v_call: TRBV6-5; d_call: .; j_call: TRBJ1-3; cdr3_length: 15; clone_size: .; cdr3_nt: TGTGCCAGCAGTTACGGGGACACATCTGGAAACACCATATATTTT; cdr3_aa: CASSYGDTSGNTIYF
v_call: TRBV24-1; d_call: TRBD1; j_call: TRBJ1-2; cdr3_length: 19; clone_size: few; cdr3_nt: TGTGCCACCAGTGATTTGCAAAGGGACAGAAGTTTCCCGAACTATGGCTACACCTTC; cdr3_aa: CATSDLQRDRSFPNYGYTF
v_call: TRBV5-5; d_call: .; j_call: TRBJ1-2; cdr3_length: 17; clone_size: .; cdr3_nt: TGTGCCAGCAGCTTTGGGCCCTCCTCACGCCCTATTAGTGGCTACACCTTC; cdr3_aa: CASSFGPSSRPISGYTF
v_call: TRBV7-2; d_call: .; j_call: TRBJ2-7; cdr3_length: 15; clone_size: .; cdr3_nt: TGTGCCAGCAGCTCCCTAGCGTTATCCTCCTACGAGCAGTACTTC; cdr3_aa: CASSSLALSSYEQYF
v_call: TRBV19; d_call: TRBD1; j_call: TRBJ1-1; cdr3_length: 14; clone_size: .; cdr3_nt: TGTGCCAGCGCTCGGACAGGGATAGGGGGTGAAGCTTTCTTT; cdr3_aa: CASARTGIGGEAFF
v_call: TRBV11-3; d_call: .; j_call: TRBJ2-7; cdr3_length: 12; clone_size: .; cdr3_nt: TGTGCCAGCAGTCCAACAGGAAACGAGCAGTACTTC; cdr3_aa: CASSPTGNEQYF
v_call: TRBV9; d_call: .; j_call: TRBJ2-5; cdr3_length: 15; clone_size: .; cdr3_nt: TGTGCCAGCAGCGTTGGGGGAGGGGGGTTGGAGACCCAGTACTTC; cdr3_aa: CASSVGGGGLETQYF
v_call: TRBV5-5; d_call: .; j_call: TRBJ2-3; cdr3_length: 15; clone_size: .; cdr3_nt: TGTGCCAGCAGCCCGCGGGACGGATACACAGATACGCAGTATTTT; cdr3_aa: CASSPRDGYTDTQYF
v_call: TRBV6-5; d_call: .; j_call: TRBJ2-2; cdr3_length: 12; clone_size: .; cdr3_nt: TGTGCCAGCAGTCTTGAGGGCGGGGAGCTGTTTTTT; cdr3_aa: CASSLEGGELFF
v_call: TRBV6-2/TRBV6-3; d_call: .; j_call: TRBJ2-7; cdr3_length: 12; clone_size: .; cdr3_nt: TGTGCCAGCAGTTACGGGGACTCCGAGCAGTACTTC; cdr3_aa: CASSYGDSEQYF
v_call: TRBV2; d_call: TRBD1; j_call: TRBJ2-6; cdr3_length: 21; clone_size: .; cdr3_nt: TGTGCCAGCATATACCGGTTATCCGGGACAGGGAGGTCCCCTGGGGCCAACGTCCTGACTTTC; cdr3_aa: CASIYRLSGTGRSPGANVLTF
v_call: TRBV5-1; d_call: .; j_call: TRBJ2-3; cdr3_length: 13; clone_size: .; cdr3_nt: TGCGCCAGCAGCTTGCCAAGCACAGATACGCAGTATTTT; cdr3_aa: CASSLPSTDTQYF
v_call: TRBV6-6; d_call: .; j_call: TRBJ1-6; cdr3_length: 13; clone_size: .; cdr3_nt: TGTGCCAGCAGTTCCGCCGAACAGGCACCCCTCCACTTT; cdr3_aa: CASSSAEQAPLHF
v_call: TRBV19; d_call: .; j_call: TRBJ2-7; cdr3_length: 17; clone_size: once; cdr3_nt: TGTGCCAGTAGTTCTCAAGGGCGGGCAGCAGAGTCCTACGAGCAGTACTTC; cdr3_aa: CASSSQGRAAESYEQYF
v_call: TRBV5-6; d_call: .; j_call: TRBJ1-4; cdr3_length: 14; clone_size: .; cdr3_nt: TGTGCCAGCAGCTTGAGACAGCCCCATGAAAAACTGTTTTTT; cdr3_aa: CASSLRQPHEKLFF
v_call: TRBV19; d_call: .; j_call: TRBJ2-7; cdr3_length: 14; clone_size: .; cdr3_nt: TGTGCCAGTAGTATAGCCGGGGGAGGCTACGAGCAGTACTTC; cdr3_aa: CASSIAGGGYEQYF
v_call: TRBV28; d_call: .; j_call: TRBJ1-1; cdr3_length: 14; clone_size: .; cdr3_nt: TGTGCCAGCATTTGGGGGGGGGCTAACACTGAAGCTTTCTTT; cdr3_aa: CASIWGGANTEAFF
v_call: TRBV4-2; d_call: .; j_call: TRBJ1-2; cdr3_length: 17; clone_size: once; cdr3_nt: TGTGCCAGCAGCCAACAAGCTTCTCGACAGGATAACTATGGCTACACCTTC; cdr3_aa: CASSQQASRQDNYGYTF
v_call: TRBV28; d_call: TRBD1; j_call: TRBJ1-4; cdr3_length: 13; clone_size: .; cdr3_nt: TGTGCCAGCTTTGACAGGGGGCGTGAAAAACTGTTTTTT; cdr3_aa: CASFDRGREKLFF
v_call: TRBV28; d_call: .; j_call: TRBJ1-3; cdr3_length: 12; clone_size: .; cdr3_nt: TGTGCCAGCAGTGCCGCGAGGGCAACCATATATTTT; cdr3_aa: CASSAARATIYF
v_call: TRBV24-1; d_call: .; j_call: TRBJ1-2; cdr3_length: 12; clone_size: .; cdr3_nt: TGTGCCACCAGTGCCCTAAACTCTGGCTACACCTTC; cdr3_aa: CATSALNSGYTF
v_call: TRBV28; d_call: .; j_call: TRBJ1-6; cdr3_length: 15; clone_size: .; cdr3_nt: TGTGCCAGCAGTTTAAGGAGAAACTATAATTCACCCCTCCACTTT; cdr3_aa: CASSLRRNYNSPLHF
v_call: TRBV28; d_call: .; j_call: TRBJ2-2; cdr3_length: 16; clone_size: .; cdr3_nt: TGTGCCAGCAGTTTAGCGGGGTATTTAAACACCGGGGAGCTGTTTTTT; cdr3_aa: CASSLAGYLNTGELFF
v_call: TRBV5-1; d_call: .; j_call: TRBJ2-3; cdr3_length: 16; clone_size: once; cdr3_nt: TGCGCCAGCAGCTGGAGGGACAGCTCTAGCACAGATACGCAGTATTTT; cdr3_aa: CASSWRDSSSTDTQYF
v_call: TRBV27; d_call: .; j_call: TRBJ1-6; cdr3_length: 16; clone_size: .; cdr3_nt: TGTGCCAGCAGCCCTACAGGGACCCTACCTAATTCACCCCTCCACTTT; cdr3_aa: CASSPTGTLPNSPLHF
v_call: TRBV18; d_call: .; j_call: TRBJ1-1; cdr3_length: 13; clone_size: .; cdr3_nt: TGTGCCAGCTCACCACCCGGAGACACTGAAGCTTTCTTT; cdr3_aa: CASSPPGDTEAFF
v_call: TRBV7-8; d_call: .; j_call: TRBJ2-2; cdr3_length: 15; clone_size: .; cdr3_nt: TGTGCCAGCAGCCAAACCACCCCCCGGACCGGGGAGCTGTTTTTT; cdr3_aa: CASSQTTPRTGELFF
v_call: TRBV18; d_call: .; j_call: TRBJ2-5; cdr3_length: 15; clone_size: .; cdr3_nt: TGTGCCAGCTCACCAGTCCAGGCTGACCAAGAGACCCAGTACTTC; cdr3_aa: CASSPVQADQETQYF
v_call: TRBV7-2; d_call: .; j_call: TRBJ1-3; cdr3_length: 17; clone_size: .; cdr3_nt: TGTGCCAGCAGCTTAGTTCGGGGGGGCGCATCTGGAAACACCATATATTTT; cdr3_aa: CASSLVRGGASGNTIYF
v_call: TRBV4-3; d_call: .; j_call: TRBJ2-3; cdr3_length: 13; clone_size: .; cdr3_nt: TGCGCCAGCAGCCAAGGCGCGGTAGATACGCAGTATTTT; cdr3_aa: CASSQGAVDTQYF